The clone carrying this T cell receptor (beta chain) was counted between two and nine times. The antigen is unknown. The sample comes from a study of beta chain features in type 1 diabetes. Study-level background: Sorted cells numbering around 110,000,000 were examined across all samples.

Expressed TCRB transcripts were sequenced because the isolated RNA had all been reverse transcribed beforehand. The method was immunoSEQ multiplex PCR; TCRdb's version includes in-frame clones alone and lacks a portion of them. The sample contains about 700,000 clones, about an eighth of which appear only once. CDR1 is MNHNS and CDR2 is SASEGT in the germline V gene. The CDR3 has 15 residues. With 6 bases clipped from V and 1 base from J, the junction kept 4 bases outside the gene matches. Study-level points and caveats: Type 1 diabetes patients had moderately but significantly shorter TCRB CDR3s in all four CD4+ subsets. The question of HLA type influencing TCRB rearrangement was one that remained unresolved here.

The origin of this receptor is a young man with type 1 diabetes. Sample: naive CD4+ T cells from blood. This rearrangement joins TRBV6-1 to TRBJ2-1, with 9 bases matching TRBD1. The CDR3 reads CASSPGTGSYNEQFF. The CDR3 DNA sequence: TGTGCCAGCAGCCCCGGGACAGGGTCCTACAATGAGCAGTTCTTC.